This T cell receptor (beta chain) originates from a study of stem cell transplantation in POMP-related autoinflammatory disease. In the study overall: Hypothesis: faulty thymoproteasomes impair CD8+ T-cell selection, skewing TRB repertoires. Pre-transplant patients had naive-skewed CD4+ T cells and few CD8+ T cells. Findings and limits, study-wide: PRAID patients trended toward lower TRB diversity and higher clonality in all analyzed T-cell subsets.

CDR1 is KGHSH, CDR2 LQKENI, per germline. The CDR3 length is 16 residues. V dropped 4 bases and J dropped 0 bases, with 15 bases sitting between them. The table came from immunoSEQ multiplex PCR; TCRdb's copy has only in-frame clones and leaves some out. The profile shows roughly 70,000 clones, roughly 88% of them singletons. On this clone: Its specificity is unknown.

Sequenced material: CD4+ T cells from PBMCs, taken after stem cell transplantation. The V call is TRBV18, the J call TRBJ2-5, with TRBD1 as a possible D gene (5 bases). This TCR was sampled from a human patient with POMP-related autoinflammation and immune dysregulation (PRAID). Some of the T cells may derive from the graft donor. The CDR3 loop is CASSLRVQEYQETQYF. Here the CDR3 DNA reads TGTGCCAGCTCACTTAGGGTACAGGAGTACCAAGAGACCCAGTACTTC.